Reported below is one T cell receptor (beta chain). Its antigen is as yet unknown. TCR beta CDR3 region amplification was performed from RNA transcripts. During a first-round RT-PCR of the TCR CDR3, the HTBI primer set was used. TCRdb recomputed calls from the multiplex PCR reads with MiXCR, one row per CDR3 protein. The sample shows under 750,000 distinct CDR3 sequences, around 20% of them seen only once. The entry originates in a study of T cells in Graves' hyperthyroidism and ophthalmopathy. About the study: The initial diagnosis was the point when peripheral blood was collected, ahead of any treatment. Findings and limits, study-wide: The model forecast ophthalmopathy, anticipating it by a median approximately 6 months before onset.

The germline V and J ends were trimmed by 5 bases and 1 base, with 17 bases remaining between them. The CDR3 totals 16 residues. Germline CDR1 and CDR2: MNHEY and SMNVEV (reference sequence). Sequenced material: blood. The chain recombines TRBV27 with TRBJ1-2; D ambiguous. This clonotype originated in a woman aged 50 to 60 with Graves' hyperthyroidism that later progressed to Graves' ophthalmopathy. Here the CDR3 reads CASSPYSSDGNYGYTF. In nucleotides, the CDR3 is TGTGCCAGCAGTCCCTACTCCTCGGACGGTAACTATGGCTACACCTTC.